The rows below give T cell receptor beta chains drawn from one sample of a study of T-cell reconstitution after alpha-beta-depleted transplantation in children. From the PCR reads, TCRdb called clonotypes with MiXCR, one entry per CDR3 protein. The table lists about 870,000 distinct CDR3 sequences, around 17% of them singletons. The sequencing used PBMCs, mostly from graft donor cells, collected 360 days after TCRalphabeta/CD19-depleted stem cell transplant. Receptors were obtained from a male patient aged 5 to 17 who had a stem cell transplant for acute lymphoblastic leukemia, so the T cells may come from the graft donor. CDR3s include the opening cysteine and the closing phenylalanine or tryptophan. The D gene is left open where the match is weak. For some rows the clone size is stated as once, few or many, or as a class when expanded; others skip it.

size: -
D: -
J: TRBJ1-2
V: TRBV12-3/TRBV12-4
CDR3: CASSLLTNYGYTF
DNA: TGTGCCAGCAGTTTACTGACAAACTATGGCTACACCTTC

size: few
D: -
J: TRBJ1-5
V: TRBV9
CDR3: CASSVEGTGPQHF
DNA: TGTGCCAGCAGCGTAGAAGGCACAGGGCCCCAGCATTTT

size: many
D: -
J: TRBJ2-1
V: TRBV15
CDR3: CATSRVGNEQFF
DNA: TGTGCCACCAGCAGAGTAGGGAATGAGCAGTTCTTC

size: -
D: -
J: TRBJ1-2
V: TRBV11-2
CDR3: CASSPEAGRINYGYTF
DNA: TGTGCCAGCAGCCCCGAGGCAGGGCGAATAAACTATGGCTACACCTTC

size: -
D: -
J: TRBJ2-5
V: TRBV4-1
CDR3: CASSPLDRFGGTQYF
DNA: TGCGCCAGCAGCCCCCTCGACAGGTTCGGTGGGACCCAGTACTTC

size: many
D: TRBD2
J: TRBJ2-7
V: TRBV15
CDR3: CATRRLAGGYEQYF
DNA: TGTGCCACCAGAAGACTAGCGGGAGGCTACGAGCAGTACTTC

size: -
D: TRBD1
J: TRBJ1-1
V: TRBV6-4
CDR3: CASTLAPGQGEAFF
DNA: TGTGCCAGCACGCTCGCTCCGGGACAGGGCGAGGCTTTCTTT

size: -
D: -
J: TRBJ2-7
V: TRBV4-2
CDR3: CASSQGGSVYEQYF
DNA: TGTGCCAGCAGCCAAGGAGGTAGCGTCTACGAGCAGTACTTC

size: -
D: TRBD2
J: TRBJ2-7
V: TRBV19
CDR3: CASSIEGLAGREQYF
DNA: TGTGCCAGTAGTATCGAAGGACTAGCGGGTCGGGAGCAGTACTTC

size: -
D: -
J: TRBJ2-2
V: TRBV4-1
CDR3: CASSQAGAGELFF
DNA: TGCGCCAGCAGCCAAGCCGGGGCCGGGGAGCTGTTTTTT

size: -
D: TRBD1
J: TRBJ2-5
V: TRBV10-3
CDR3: CAISVGQGITQETQYF
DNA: TGTGCCATCAGTGTAGGACAGGGGATAACACAAGAGACCCAGTACTTC

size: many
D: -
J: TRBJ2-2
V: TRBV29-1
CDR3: CSVRQGNTGELFF
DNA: TGCAGCGTTCGCCAGGGCAACACCGGGGAGCTGTTTTTT

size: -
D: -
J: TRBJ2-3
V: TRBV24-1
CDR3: CATSVLPEVGEEDTQYF
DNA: TGTGCCACCAGTGTCCTCCCCGAGGTCGGGGAAGAAGATACGCAGTATTTT

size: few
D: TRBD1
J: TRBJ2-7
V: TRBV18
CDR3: CASSPLSTGGSYEQYF
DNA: TGTGCCAGCTCCCCCCTTTCCACAGGGGGCTCCTACGAGCAGTACTTC

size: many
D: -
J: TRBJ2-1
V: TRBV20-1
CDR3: CSARDRASGNEQFF
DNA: TGCAGTGCTAGAGATCGGGCCAGCGGAAATGAGCAGTTCTTC

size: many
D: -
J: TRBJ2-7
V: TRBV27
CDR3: CASSVGGTYEQYF
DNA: TGTGCCAGCAGCGTTGGCGGGACCTACGAGCAGTACTTC

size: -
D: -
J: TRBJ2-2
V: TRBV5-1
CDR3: CASSLAVGPGELFF
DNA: TGCGCCAGCAGCTTGGCCGTCGGGCCCGGGGAGCTGTTTTTT

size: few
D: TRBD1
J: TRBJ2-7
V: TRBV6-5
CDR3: CASSWDRVQQEQYF
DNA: TGTGCCAGCAGCTGGGACAGGGTGCAGCAGGAGCAGTACTTC

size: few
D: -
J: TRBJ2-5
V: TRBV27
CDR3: CASSLGLGPQETQYF
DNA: TGTGCCAGCAGTTTAGGTTTGGGGCCCCAAGAGACCCAGTACTTC

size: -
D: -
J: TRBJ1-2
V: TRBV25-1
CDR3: CASSEGPRGDGYTF
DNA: TGTGCCAGCAGTGAAGGCCCCCGGGGAGATGGCTACACCTTC

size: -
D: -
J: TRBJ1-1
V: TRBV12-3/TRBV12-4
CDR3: CASSFYRDTEAFF
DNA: TGTGCCAGCAGTTTTTACAGGGACACTGAAGCTTTCTTT

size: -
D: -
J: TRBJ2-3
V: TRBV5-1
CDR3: CASSKARGDTQYF
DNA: TGCGCCAGCAGCAAGGCGAGGGGGGATACGCAGTATTTT

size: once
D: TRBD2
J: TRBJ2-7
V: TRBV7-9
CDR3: CASSPTSASLSYEQYF
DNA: TGTGCCAGCAGCCCCACTAGCGCCAGCCTCTCCTACGAGCAGTACTTC

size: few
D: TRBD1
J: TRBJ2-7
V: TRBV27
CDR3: CASGTGQGAYEQYF
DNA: TGTGCCAGCGGGACGGGACAGGGGGCCTACGAGCAGTACTTC

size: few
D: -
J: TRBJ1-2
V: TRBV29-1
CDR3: CSVDGGLDGYTF
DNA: TGCAGCGTTGATGGGGGGCTTGACGGCTACACCTTC

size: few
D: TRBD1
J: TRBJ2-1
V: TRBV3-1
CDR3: CASSRGQGLSSYNEQFF
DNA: TGTGCCAGCAGCCGGGGACAGGGGTTGAGCTCCTACAATGAGCAGTTCTTC

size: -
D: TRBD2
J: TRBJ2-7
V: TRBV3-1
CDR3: CASSLGTSGRTAVQYF
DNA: TGTGCCAGCAGCCTTGGGACTAGCGGGAGAACTGCGGTGCAGTACTTC